Shown below are 16 T cell receptor beta chains from a single sample sequenced in a study of Ad26.COV2.S vaccination and SARS-CoV-2 variants. Here immunoSEQ multiplex PCR was the method, and the copy in TCRdb shows in-frame clones only, minus some. The sample lists roughly 450,000 clones, 80% to 95% seen once, with less than 15% in the top ten. This sample's treatment: approximately 18 received Ad26.COV2.S at low or high dose, single or two shots; 5 received placebo; per-sample allocation not given. Repertoires come from day 63 after the first vaccine or placebo injection. The sample here was peripheral blood, taken in a trial of Ad26.COV2.S vaccine versus placebo. These receptors were obtained from a person between 18 and 65 years old who received the Ad26.COV2.S COVID-19 vaccine or a placebo.

This clone has a single count. The chain couples TRBV15 to TRBJ1-5; TRBD1 is a possible D gene (5 bases). The germline CDR1 and CDR2 sequences are LNHNV and YYDKDF (reference sequence). The CDR3 sequence is 14 residues long. V shed 6 bases and J shed 0 bases, with 9 bases lying between them. The CDR3 bases are TGTGCCACCAGGGGGGTCGGTAGCAATCAGCCCCAGCATTTT. As protein: CATRGVGSNQPQHF.

The gene calls are TRBV4-1 and TRBJ2-1; weak D call: TRBD1 (6 bases). Per germline, CDR1 MGHRA and CDR2 YSYEKL. This CDR3 spans 16 amino acids. Trimming cost V 0 bases and J 3 bases, with 12 bases left between them. This CDR3 is CASSQDQAGDYNEQFF. DNA for the CDR3: TGCGCCAGCAGCCAAGATCAAGCAGGGGACTACAATGAGCAGTTCTTC.

V usage is TRBV4-3 and J usage is TRBJ2-1, with 12 bases lining up with TRBD2. V lost 3 bases to trimming and J lost 2 bases; unmatched junction nucleotides: 14. The CDR3 covers 20 residues. Germline V gene lookup returns CDR1 LGHNA and CDR2 YSLEER. CDR3 in DNA: TGCGCCAGCAGCCAGCAATTTACTGGGGCTAGCGGGGGGGCCTACAATGAGCAGTTCTTC. Translating gives CASSQQFTGASGGAYNEQFF.

This chain connects TRBV11-2 to TRBJ1-1, with a possible D match to TRBD1 (5 bases). Per germline, CDR1 SGHAT and CDR2 FQNNGV. V lost 1 base and J lost 3, with 6 bases in between. This CDR3 comprises 13 residues. CDR3 nucleotide sequence: TGTGCCAGCAGCTTAGTGGGGGACACTGAAGCTTTCTTT. This gives the protein CASSLVGDTEAFF.

V and J are TRBV4-3 and TRBJ2-1; D may be TRBD1 (5 bases). The length of the CDR3 is 15 residues. Per the germline V gene, CDR1 is LGHNA and CDR2 is YSLEER. V was cut by 0 bases and J by 9 bases, with 15 bases left in between. The DNA of the CDR3 is TGCGCCAGCAGCCAAGATTCCAGGGTTCAGGGTGAGCAGTTCTTC. Translation gives CASSQDSRVQGEQFF.

The chain links TRBV5-1 to TRBJ2-7; unclear D gene. CDR1 SGHRS and CDR2 YFSETQ come from the germline V gene. V was pared by 1 base and J by 4 bases, with 15 bases between. This CDR3 spans 15 amino acids. As DNA, the CDR3 is TGCGCCAGCAGCTTGTATACGAGTTCCTCATACGAGCAGTACTTC. Its protein product is CASSLYTSSSYEQYF.

The gene calls are TRBV7-9 and TRBJ2-2; 7 bases align to TRBD1. V dropped 3 bases and J dropped 4; count of bases not matched to a gene: 5. The CDR3 runs 15 residues. The V gene's germline CDR1 is SEHNR and CDR2 FQNEAQ (reference sequence). Here the CDR3 reads CASSFTGAATGELFF. The CDR3 DNA follows: TGTGCCAGCAGCTTCACAGGGGCGGCCACCGGGGAGCTGTTTTTT.

The chain joins TRBV3-1 (or the pseudogene TRBV3-2) to TRBJ2-2, with 7 bases identical to TRBD1. The CDR3 spans 15 residues. V lost 4 bases to trimming and J lost 1 base; unmatched junction nucleotides: 3. From germline, CDR1 is LGHDT and CDR2 YNNKEL (reference sequence). CDR3 nucleotide sequence: TGTGCCAGCAGCCCAACAGGGGTGAACACCGGGGAGCTGTTTTTT. This translates into CASSPTGVNTGELFF.

The chain uses TRBV30 and TRBJ2-3, with D tentatively TRBD2 (5 bases). Germline CDR1 reads GTSNPN; CDR2 reads SVGIG (reference sequence). V was shortened by 4 bases and J by 3 bases, with 8 bases between the two germline ends. This CDR3 comprises 12 residues. The CDR3 here is CAWNTGTDTQYF. The CDR3 DNA is TGTGCCTGGAACACGGGAACAGATACGCAGTATTTT.

The chain joins TRBV6-5 to TRBJ1-2; D is ambiguous. V was pared by 7 bases and J by 4 bases, with 13 bases between. The CDR3 is made up of 13 amino acids. The germline CDR1 and CDR2 sequences are MNHEY and SVGAGI. The CDR3 DNA reads TGTGCCAGCACCCCAGGTCCTACCTATGGCTACACCTTC. Amino acid sequence: CASTPGPTYGYTF.

The chain has TRBV7-9 and TRBJ2-2; 9 bases map to TRBD2. The CDR3 consists of 18 residues. Germline trimming cut 4 bases from V and 7 bases from J; bases unmatched to any gene: 16. Looked up from germline, CDR1 is SEHNR and CDR2 is FQNEAQ (reference sequence). CDR3 protein: CASSYFPQTSGRNGELFF. The CDR3 coding sequence is TGTGCCAGCAGCTACTTCCCTCAGACTAGCGGCCGAAACGGGGAGCTGTTTTTT. Full variable domain (missing parts from reference TRBV7-9 and TRBJ2-2): DTGVSQNPRHKITKRGQNVTFRCDPISEHNRLYWYRQTLGQGPEFLTYFQNEAQLEKSRLLSDRFSAERPKGSFSTLEIQRTEQGDSAMYLCASSYFPQTSGRNGELFFGEGSRLTVL.

The V gene is TRBV30, the J gene TRBJ1-2; 8 nucleotides agree with TRBD1. V was pared by 0 bases and J by 8 bases, with 11 bases of the junction left unmatched. Germline-derived CDR1 and CDR2 are GTSNPN and SVGIG (reference sequence). CDR3 length equals 15 residues. The CDR3, as DNA: TGTGCCTGGAGTGTTGTGATGGACAGGGTATACGGCTACACCTTC. Translating it yields CAWSVVMDRVYGYTF.

The rearrangement uses TRBV19 and TRBJ1-6; D might be TRBD1 (6 bases). The CDR3 is 14 amino acids. The V and J ends lost 7 bases and 10 bases respectively, with 17 bases between them. Germline V CDR1 and CDR2: LNHDA, SQIVND (reference sequence). CDR3 amino acids: CASMKRGEDSPLHF. The CDR3 coding sequence is TGTGCCAGTATGAAAAGGGGGGAGGACTCACCCCTCCACTTT.

V and J are TRBV10-3 and TRBJ2-1; D might be TRBD1 (5 bases). This CDR3 has 13 amino acids. V was shortened by 4 bases and J by 9 bases, with 13 bases between the two germline ends. Germline lookup yields CDR1 ENHRY and CDR2 SYGVKD. The CDR3 region has the DNA TGTGCCATCAGTGCGCAGGGCACAGGTGAGCAGTTCTTC. Protein: CAISAQGTGEQFF.

V and J are TRBV19 and TRBJ2-1; D possibly uses TRBD1 or TRBD2 (5 bases each). Germline CDR1 LNHDA, CDR2 SQIVND (reference sequence). V lost 4 bases, J lost 8 bases, and 15 bases lay in between. CDR3 size: 14 residues. The CDR3 region has the DNA TGTGCCAGTAGTAGCCGAGGGGATCTCGATGAGCAGTTCTTC. This translates into CASSSRGDLDEQFF. The variable domain in full, with the rest retrieved from reference TRBV19 and TRBJ2-1, is DGGITQSPKYLFRKEGQNVTLSCEQNLNHDAMYWYRQDPGQGLRLIYYSQIVNDFQKGDIAEGYSVSREKKESFPLTVTSAQKNPTAFYLCASSSRGDLDEQFFGPGTRLTVL.

The chain recombines TRBV3-1 (or the pseudogene TRBV3-2) with TRBJ1-6; D call uncertain. The CDR3 has 14 residues. V dropped 1 base and J dropped 3 bases, with 4 bases sitting between them. Germline loops: CDR1 LGHDT, CDR2 YNNKEL (reference sequence). CDR3 sequence: CASSQANYNSPLHF. In DNA, the CDR3 is TGTGCCAGCAGCCAAGCAAACTATAATTCACCCCTCCACTTT.